What follows are 17 T cell receptor beta chains derived from one specimen sequenced in a study of blood T cells in healthy people across ages. The second PCR ran about 6 to 12 cycles with a sample-barcoded 5' primer and J-beta primers. From the 5' RACE reads, TCRdb called clonotypes with MiXCR, one entry per CDR3 protein. The table includes under 1,000,000 distinct CDR3 sequences, about 45% detected once. The sequenced sample was blood. Receptor source: a man older than 75 in good health.

This clonotype appeared a few times. The chain joins TRBV29-1 to TRBJ2-1; tentatively, D is TRBD1 (6 bases). Trimming removed 7 bases from V and 9 bases from J, with 16 bases in between. This CDR3 has 12 residues. Germline V gene lookup returns CDR1 SQVTM and CDR2 ANQGSEA. CDR3 nucleotide sequence: TGCAGCGCGCGAGGGGGAAGGGCTGAGCAGTTCTTC. This encodes CSARGGRAEQFF.

Here the CDR3 DNA reads TGTGCCAGCAGTTTACTAGCCTCAGGGGGGGGCTACACCTTC. Residues: CASSLLASGGGYTF. V and J are TRBV27 and TRBJ1-2; TRBD1 agrees at 7 bases. The CDR3 totals 14 residues. CDR1 and CDR2 from the germline V gene are MNHEY and SMNVEV (reference sequence). Trimming removed 2 bases from V and 8 bases from J; junction bases left unmatched: 8.

The V gene is TRBV20-1, the J gene TRBJ2-7; D is unclear. Between the trimmed V and J ends, which lost 3 bases and 0 bases, there was a span of 9 bases. Looked up from germline, CDR1 is DFQATT and CDR2 is SNEGSKA (reference sequence). The CDR3 length is 13 residues. Here the CDR3 DNA reads TGCAGTGCTAGGAGCTGGAGCTCCTACGAGCAGTACTTC. Translation gives CSARSWSSYEQYF.

This chain connects TRBV12-3 or TRBV12-4 to TRBJ1-1; D remains unclear. The CDR3 spans 13 residues. With 7 bases removed from V and 1 base from J, the gap between germline ends came to 10 bases. The CDR3 spells CASTMTANTEAFF. The CDR3 DNA is TGTGCCAGCACCATGACCGCGAACACTGAAGCTTTCTTT.

The rearrangement uses TRBV27 and TRBJ2-3, with D unclear. This CDR3 region has 14 residues. The germline V and J ends were trimmed by 1 base and 4 bases, with 9 bases remaining between them. Germline assignment: CDR1 MNHEY and CDR2 SMNVEV (reference sequence). The CDR3 DNA follows: TGTGCCAGCAGTTTATTCAGAACAGCAGATACGCAGTATTTT. This encodes CASSLFRTADTQYF.

The chain has TRBV29-1 and TRBJ2-3, with D hard to call. This CDR3 has 14 amino acids. The germline V gene encodes CDR1 SQVTM and CDR2 ANQGSEA. Trimming pared 4 bases from V and 2 bases from J, leaving 13 bases between. CDR3 amino acids: CSVVYLGYTDTQYF. As DNA, the CDR3 is TGCAGCGTTGTTTATCTGGGGTACACAGATACGCAGTATTTT.

This clonotype was seen once. The chain uses TRBV20-1 and TRBJ2-3; 10 positions match TRBD2. Germline CDR1 is DFQATT and CDR2 is SNEGSKA (reference sequence). Losses at the gene ends were 0 bases for V and 10 bases for J; bases not matched to a gene: 10. The CDR3 consists of 15 residues. The CDR3 spells CSARDMLAGASAQYF. The CDR3 DNA follows: TGCAGTGCTAGAGATATGCTAGCGGGAGCGTCGGCGCAGTATTTT.

The chain carries TRBV20-1 and TRBJ1-2; the D is unclear. Trimming stripped 3 bases from V and 4 bases from J, with 12 bases between. The CDR3 has 13 residues. Germline V gene data show CDR1 as DFQATT and CDR2 as SNEGSKA (reference sequence). CDR3 amino acids: CSASSGIVYGYTF. The CDR3, as DNA: TGCAGTGCTAGCTCTGGGATTGTCTATGGCTACACCTTC.

Worth noting for this clonotype: This clone may be a read error of a much larger clone one base away. The chain couples TRBV7-2 to TRBJ2-1, with D possibly being TRBD1 or TRBD2 (6 bases each). CDR3 size: 14 residues. Germline CDR1 and CDR2: SGHTA and FQGNSA. The CDR3 coding sequence is TGTGCCAGCAGCCCCCGTGGAGGGGACAAAGAGCAGTTCTTC. It encodes CASSPRGGDKEQFF.

V usage is TRBV5-1 and J usage is TRBJ2-7, with TRBD2 as a possible D gene (6 bases). Deletions cut 6 bases from V and 6 bases from J, with 16 bases between. The CDR3 sequence is 13 residues long. Germline assignment: CDR1 SGHRS and CDR2 YFSETQ. The CDR3 DNA is TGCGCCAGCAAACTCACCCTGACTAGCGAGCAGTACTTC. As protein: CASKLTLTSEQYF.

The sample holds many counts of this clonotype. The chain uses TRBV7-2 and TRBJ2-7, with D hard to call. V was pared by 6 bases and J by 2 bases, with 17 bases between. Germline lookup yields CDR1 SGHTA and CDR2 FQGNSA. This CDR3 region has 15 residues. The DNA of the CDR3 is TGTGCCAGCAGTTACGACGGAATGGGTGCCTACGAGCAGTACTTC. Its protein is CASSYDGMGAYEQYF.

The rearrangement links TRBV12-3 or TRBV12-4 to TRBJ1-2; D uncertain. The CDR3 spans 15 residues. The V end was cut by 3 bases, the J end by 5 bases, with 16 bases between. In nucleotides, the CDR3 is TGTGCCAGCAGTTTGGCCGCCCCGAGAGGGTATGGCTACACCTTC. Encoded protein: CASSLAAPRGYGYTF.

The chain is built from TRBV5-1 and TRBJ2-2; 10 bases are shared with TRBD1. The germline V gene has CDR1 SGHRS and CDR2 YFSETQ. V shed 3 bases, J shed 4 bases, and the junction held 3 bases outside the gene matches. CDR3 length: 15 residues. The CDR3: CASSSGTGATGELFF. CDR3 in DNA: TGCGCCAGCAGCTCCGGGACAGGGGCCACCGGGGAGCTGTTTTTT. The variable domain in full, completed from reference TRBV5-1 and TRBJ2-2, reads KAGVTQTPRYLIKTRGQQVTLSCSPISGHRSVSWYQQTPGQGLQFLFEYFSETQRNKGNFPGRFSGRQFSNSRSEMNVSTLELGDSALYLCASSSGTGATGELFFGEGSRLTVL.

The CDR3 spells CASSLSTTSGNTIYF. CDR3 nucleotides: TGCGCCAGCAGCTTGTCCACAACCTCTGGAAACACCATATATTTT. This chain joins TRBV5-1 and TRBJ1-3, with D uncertain. The V and J ends lost 1 base and 0 bases respectively, with 8 bases between them. Germline values: CDR1 SGHRS, CDR2 YFSETQ. This CDR3 spans 15 amino acids.

Remarks on this clonotype: This sequence may be a read error, since a much larger clone differs from it by one base. The rearrangement uses TRBV9 and TRBJ2-3; 10 positions match TRBD2. Germline CDR1 SGDLS, CDR2 YYNGEE. The CDR3 contains 15 residues. CDR3 in DNA: TGTGCCAGCAGCCCTAGCGGGAGTCGGATAGATACGCTGTATTTT. This codes for CASSPSGSRIDTLYF.

V is TRBV18 and J is TRBJ2-5, with 9 positions matching TRBD1. The germline CDR1 and CDR2 sequences are KGHSH and LQKENI. The CDR3 spans 16 residues. The V gene end was trimmed by 1 base and the J gene end by 2 bases; junction bases not matched to a gene: 5. CDR3 DNA: TGTGCCAGCTCACCACTCGGGACAGGGAGGCAAGAGACCCAGTACTTC. It codes for CASSPLGTGRQETQYF.

On this clonotype itself: Since a much larger clone is just one base distant, this may be a read error. The chain employs TRBV9 and TRBJ2-5; D is ambiguous. The germline CDR1 and CDR2 sequences are SGDLS and YYNGEE. V lost 0 bases to trimming and J lost 11 bases, with 14 bases between them. This CDR3 has 13 amino acids. The CDR3: CASSVAGGYGQYF. As DNA, the CDR3 is TGTGCCAGCAGCGTAGCAGGTGGCTACGGGCAGTACTTC.